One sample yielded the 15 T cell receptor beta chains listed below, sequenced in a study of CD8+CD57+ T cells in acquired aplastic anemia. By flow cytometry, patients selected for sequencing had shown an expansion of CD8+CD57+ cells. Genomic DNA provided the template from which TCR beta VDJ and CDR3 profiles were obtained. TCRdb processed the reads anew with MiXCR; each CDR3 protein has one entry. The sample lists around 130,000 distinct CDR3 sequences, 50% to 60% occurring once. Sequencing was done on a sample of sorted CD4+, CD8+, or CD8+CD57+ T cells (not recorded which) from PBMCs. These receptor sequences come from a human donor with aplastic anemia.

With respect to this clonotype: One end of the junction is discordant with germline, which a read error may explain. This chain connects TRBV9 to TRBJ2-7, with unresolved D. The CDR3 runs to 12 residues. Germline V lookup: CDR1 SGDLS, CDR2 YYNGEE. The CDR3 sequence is CASSNGFHEQCF. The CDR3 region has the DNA TGTGCCTCCTCAAATGGGTTCCACGAGCAGTGCTTC.

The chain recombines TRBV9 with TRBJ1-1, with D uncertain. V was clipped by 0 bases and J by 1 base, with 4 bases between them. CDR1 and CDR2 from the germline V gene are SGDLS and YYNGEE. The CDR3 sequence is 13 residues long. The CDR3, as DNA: TGTGCCAGCAGCGTAGACGGGAACACTGAAGCTTTCTTT. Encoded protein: CASSVDGNTEAFF.

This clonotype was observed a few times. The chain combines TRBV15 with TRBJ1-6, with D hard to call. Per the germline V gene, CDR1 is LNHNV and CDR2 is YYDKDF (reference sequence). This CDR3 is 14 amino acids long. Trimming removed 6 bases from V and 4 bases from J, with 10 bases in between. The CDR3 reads CATSSGPYNSPLHF. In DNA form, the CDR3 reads TGTGCCACCAGTTCTGGGCCTTATAATTCACCCCTCCACTTT.

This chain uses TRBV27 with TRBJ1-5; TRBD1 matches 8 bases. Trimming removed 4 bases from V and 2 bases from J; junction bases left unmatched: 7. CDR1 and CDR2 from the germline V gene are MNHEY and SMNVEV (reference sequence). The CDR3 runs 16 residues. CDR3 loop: CASSSLQGVGNQPQHF. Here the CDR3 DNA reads TGTGCCAGCAGTTCCCTACAGGGGGTTGGCAATCAGCCCCAGCATTTT.

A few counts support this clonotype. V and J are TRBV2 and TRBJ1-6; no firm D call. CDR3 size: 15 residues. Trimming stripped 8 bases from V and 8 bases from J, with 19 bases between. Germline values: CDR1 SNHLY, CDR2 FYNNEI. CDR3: CASAVQAVRDSPLHF. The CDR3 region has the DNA TGTGCCAGCGCGGTCCAGGCAGTACGAGATTCACCCCTCCACTTT.

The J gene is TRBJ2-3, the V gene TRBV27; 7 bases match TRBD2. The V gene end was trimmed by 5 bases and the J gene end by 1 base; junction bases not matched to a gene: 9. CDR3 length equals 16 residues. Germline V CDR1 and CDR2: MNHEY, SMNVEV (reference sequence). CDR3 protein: CASSLRRGDRTDTQYF. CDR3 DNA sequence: TGTGCCAGCAGTCTTCGCCGGGGGGACCGCACAGATACGCAGTATTTT.

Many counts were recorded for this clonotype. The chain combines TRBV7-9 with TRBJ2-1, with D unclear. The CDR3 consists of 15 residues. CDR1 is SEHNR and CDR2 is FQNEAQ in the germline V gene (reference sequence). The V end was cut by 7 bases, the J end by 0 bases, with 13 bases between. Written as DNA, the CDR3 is TGTGCCAGCAATCCAAGAGCGAGCTCCTACAATGAGCAGTTCTTC. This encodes CASNPRASSYNEQFF.

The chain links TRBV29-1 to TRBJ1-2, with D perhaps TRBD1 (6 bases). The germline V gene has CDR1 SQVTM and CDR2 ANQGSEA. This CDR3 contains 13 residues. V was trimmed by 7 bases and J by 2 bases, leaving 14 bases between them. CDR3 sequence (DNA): TGCAGCGCCCAGGGGAACCGGAACTATGGCTACACCTTC. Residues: CSAQGNRNYGYTF.

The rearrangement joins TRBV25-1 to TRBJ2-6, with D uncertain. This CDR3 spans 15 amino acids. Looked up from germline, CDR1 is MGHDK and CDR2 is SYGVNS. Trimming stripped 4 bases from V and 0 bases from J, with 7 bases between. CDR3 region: CASSGAFSGANVLTF. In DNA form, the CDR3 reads TGTGCCAGCAGTGGGGCCTTCTCTGGGGCCAACGTCCTGACTTTC. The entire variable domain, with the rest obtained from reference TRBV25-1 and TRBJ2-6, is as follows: EADIYQTPRYLVIGTGKKITLECSQTMGHDKMYWYQQDPGMELHLIHYSYGVNSTEKGDLSSESTVSRIRTEHFPLTLESARPSHTSQYLCASSGAFSGANVLTFGAGSRLTVL.

DNA of the CDR3: TGTGCCACGGGACCCATTAACAATGAGCAGTTCTTC. Protein product: CATGPINNEQFF. The chain employs TRBV27 and TRBJ2-1; D might be TRBD1 or TRBD2, each matching 5 bases. CDR3 size: 12 residues. V was pared by 10 bases and J by 5 bases, with 12 bases between. CDR1 is MNHEY, CDR2 SMNVEV, per germline (reference sequence).

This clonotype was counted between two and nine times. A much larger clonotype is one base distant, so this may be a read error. CDR3 sequence: CASSVLPRGAYEQYF. As DNA, the CDR3 is TGTGCCAGCAGCGTACTGCCTCGCGGGGCCTACGAGCAGTACTTC. V is TRBV9 and J is TRBJ2-7; D might be TRBD2 (6 bases). Per germline, CDR1 SGDLS and CDR2 YYNGEE. There are 15 residues in the CDR3. Trimming pared 1 base from V and 2 bases from J, leaving 13 bases between.

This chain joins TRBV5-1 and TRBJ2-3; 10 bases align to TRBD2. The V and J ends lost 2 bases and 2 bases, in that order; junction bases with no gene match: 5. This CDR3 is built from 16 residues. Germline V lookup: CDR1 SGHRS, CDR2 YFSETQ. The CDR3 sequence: CASSLLAGGFTDTQYF. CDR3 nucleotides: TGCGCCAGCAGCTTATTAGCGGGGGGTTTCACAGATACGCAGTATTTT.

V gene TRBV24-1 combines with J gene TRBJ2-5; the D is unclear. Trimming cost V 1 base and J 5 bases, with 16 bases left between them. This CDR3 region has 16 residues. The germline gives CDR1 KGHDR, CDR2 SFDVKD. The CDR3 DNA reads TGTGCCACCAGTGATTTTAGGAAGGGTTCCCGGGAGACCCAGTACTTC. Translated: CATSDFRKGSRETQYF.

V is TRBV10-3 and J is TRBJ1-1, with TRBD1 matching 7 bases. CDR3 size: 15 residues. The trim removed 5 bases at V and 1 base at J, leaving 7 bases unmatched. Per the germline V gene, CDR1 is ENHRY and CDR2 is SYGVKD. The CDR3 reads CAISTEQGRNTEAFF. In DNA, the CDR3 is TGTGCCATCAGTACCGAACAGGGGAGGAACACTGAAGCTTTCTTT.

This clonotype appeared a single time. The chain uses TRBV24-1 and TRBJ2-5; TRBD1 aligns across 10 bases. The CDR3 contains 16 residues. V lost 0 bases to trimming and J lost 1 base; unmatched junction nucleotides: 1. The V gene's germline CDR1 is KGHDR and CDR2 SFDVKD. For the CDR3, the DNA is TGTGCCACCAGTGATTTGCGGACAGGGGGCCAAGAGACCCAGTACTTC. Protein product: CATSDLRTGGQETQYF.